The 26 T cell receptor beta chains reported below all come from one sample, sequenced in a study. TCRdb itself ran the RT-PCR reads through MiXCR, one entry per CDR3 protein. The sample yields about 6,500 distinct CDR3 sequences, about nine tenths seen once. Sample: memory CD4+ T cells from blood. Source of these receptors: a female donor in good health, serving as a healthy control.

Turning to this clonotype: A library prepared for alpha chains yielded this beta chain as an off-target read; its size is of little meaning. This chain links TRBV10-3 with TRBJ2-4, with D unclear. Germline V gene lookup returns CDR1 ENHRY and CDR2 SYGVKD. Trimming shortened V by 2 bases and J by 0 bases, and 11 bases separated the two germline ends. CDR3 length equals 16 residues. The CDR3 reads CAISEGQPLAKNIQYF. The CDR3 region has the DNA TGTGCCATCAGTGAGGGTCAGCCCCTAGCCAAAAACATTCAGTACTTC.

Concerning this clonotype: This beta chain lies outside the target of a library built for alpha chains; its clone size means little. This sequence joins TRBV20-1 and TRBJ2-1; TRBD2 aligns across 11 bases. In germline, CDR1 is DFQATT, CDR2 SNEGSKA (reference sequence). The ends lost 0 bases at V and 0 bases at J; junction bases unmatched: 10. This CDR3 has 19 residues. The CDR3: CSARDTLAGGRGSYNEQFF. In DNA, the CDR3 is TGCAGTGCTAGAGATACGCTAGCGGGAGGCCGGGGCTCCTACAATGAGCAGTTCTTC.

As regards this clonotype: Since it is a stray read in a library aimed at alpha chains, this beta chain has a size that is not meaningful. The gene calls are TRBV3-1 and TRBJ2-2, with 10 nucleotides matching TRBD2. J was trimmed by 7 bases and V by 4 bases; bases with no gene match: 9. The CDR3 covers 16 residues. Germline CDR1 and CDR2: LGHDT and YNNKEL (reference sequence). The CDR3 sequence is CASSPWASGSGGELFF. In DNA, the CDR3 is TGTGCCAGCAGCCCCTGGGCTAGCGGGAGTGGCGGGGAGCTGTTTTTT. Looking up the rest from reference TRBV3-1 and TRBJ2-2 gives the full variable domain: DTAVSQTPKYLVTQMGNDKSIKCEQNLGHDTMYWYKQDSKKFLKIMFSYNNKELIINETVPNRFSPKSPDKAHLNLHINSLELGDSAVYFCASSPWASGSGGELFFGEGSRLTVL.

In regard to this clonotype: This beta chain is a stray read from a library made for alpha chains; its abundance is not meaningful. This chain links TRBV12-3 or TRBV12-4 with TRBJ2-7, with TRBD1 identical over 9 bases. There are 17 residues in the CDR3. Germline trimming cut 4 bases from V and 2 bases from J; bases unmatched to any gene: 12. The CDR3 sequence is CASSSIWTGVRAYEQYF. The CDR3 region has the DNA TGTGCCAGCAGTTCCATATGGACAGGGGTAAGGGCCTACGAGCAGTACTTC.

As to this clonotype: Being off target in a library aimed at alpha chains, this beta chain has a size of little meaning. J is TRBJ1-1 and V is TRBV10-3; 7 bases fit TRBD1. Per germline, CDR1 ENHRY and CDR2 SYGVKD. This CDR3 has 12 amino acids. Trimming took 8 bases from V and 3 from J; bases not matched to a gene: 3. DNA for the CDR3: TGTGCCATCCAGGGGGAGTACACTGAAGCTTTCTTT. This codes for CAIQGEYTEAFF.

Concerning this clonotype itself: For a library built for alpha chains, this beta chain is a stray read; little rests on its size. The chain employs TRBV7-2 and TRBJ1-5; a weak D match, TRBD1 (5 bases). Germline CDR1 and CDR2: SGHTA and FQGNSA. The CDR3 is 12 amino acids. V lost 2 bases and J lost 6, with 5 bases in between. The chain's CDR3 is CASSLRGQPQHF. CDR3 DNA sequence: TGTGCCAGCAGCTTAAGGGGTCAGCCCCAGCATTTT.

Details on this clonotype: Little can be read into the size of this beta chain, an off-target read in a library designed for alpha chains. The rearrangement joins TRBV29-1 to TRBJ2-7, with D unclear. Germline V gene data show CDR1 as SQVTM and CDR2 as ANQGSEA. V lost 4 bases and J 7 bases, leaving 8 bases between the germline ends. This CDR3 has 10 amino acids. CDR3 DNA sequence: TGCAGCGTTGGTCTTGGAGAGCAGTACTTC. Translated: CSVGLGEQYF.

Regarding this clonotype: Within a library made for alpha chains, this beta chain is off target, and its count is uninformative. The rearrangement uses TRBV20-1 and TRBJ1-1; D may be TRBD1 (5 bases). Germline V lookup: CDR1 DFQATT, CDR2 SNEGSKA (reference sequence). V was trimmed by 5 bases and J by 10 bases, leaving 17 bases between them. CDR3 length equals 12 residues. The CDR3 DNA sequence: TGCAGTGCTGACGGGACTCCATCGGGAGCTTTCTTT. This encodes CSADGTPSGAFF.

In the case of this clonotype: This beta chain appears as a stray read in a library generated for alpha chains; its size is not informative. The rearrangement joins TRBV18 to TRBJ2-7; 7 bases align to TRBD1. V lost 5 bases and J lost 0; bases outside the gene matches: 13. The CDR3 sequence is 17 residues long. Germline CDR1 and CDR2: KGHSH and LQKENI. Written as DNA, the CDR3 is TGTGCCAGCTCATCAACGGGTGGACAGGACTTCTCCTACGAGCAGTACTTC. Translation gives CASSSTGGQDFSYEQYF.

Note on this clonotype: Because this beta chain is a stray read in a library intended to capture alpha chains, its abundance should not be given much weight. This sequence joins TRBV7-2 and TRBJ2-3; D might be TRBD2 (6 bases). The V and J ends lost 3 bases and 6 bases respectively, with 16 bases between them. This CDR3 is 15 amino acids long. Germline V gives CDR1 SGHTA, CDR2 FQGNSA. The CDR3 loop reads CASSFLGTAADTQYF. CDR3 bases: TGTGCCAGCAGCTTTCTCGGGACTGCTGCGGATACGCAGTATTTT.

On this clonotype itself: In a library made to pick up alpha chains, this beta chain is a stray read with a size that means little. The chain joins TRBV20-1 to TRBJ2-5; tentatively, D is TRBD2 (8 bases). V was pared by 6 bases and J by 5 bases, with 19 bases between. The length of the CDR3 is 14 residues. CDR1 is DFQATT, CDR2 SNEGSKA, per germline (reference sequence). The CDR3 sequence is CSAGGGRQGETQYF. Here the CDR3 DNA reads TGCAGTGCCGGGGGGGGACGACAGGGCGAGACCCAGTACTTC.

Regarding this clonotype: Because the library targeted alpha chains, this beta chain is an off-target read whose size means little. The CDR3 DNA sequence: TGTGCCAGCAAACCTACAGGGAAAACCTACAATGAGCAGTTCTTC. It yields the protein CASKPTGKTYNEQFF. The chain carries TRBV6-2 or TRBV6-3 and TRBJ2-1, with D possibly matching TRBD1 (6 bases). This CDR3 comprises 15 residues. Between the trimmed V and J ends, which lost 7 bases and 2 bases, there was a span of 15 bases. CDR1 MNHEY and CDR2 SVGEGT come from the germline V gene.

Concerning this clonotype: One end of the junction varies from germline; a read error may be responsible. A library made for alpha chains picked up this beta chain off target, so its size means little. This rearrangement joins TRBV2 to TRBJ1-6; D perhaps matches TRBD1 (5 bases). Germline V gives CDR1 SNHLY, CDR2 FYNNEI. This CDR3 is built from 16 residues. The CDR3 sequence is CASSEDSGAGSYQLTF. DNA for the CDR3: TGTGCCAGCAGTGAAGACTCTGGGGCTGGGAGTTACCAACTCACTTTC.

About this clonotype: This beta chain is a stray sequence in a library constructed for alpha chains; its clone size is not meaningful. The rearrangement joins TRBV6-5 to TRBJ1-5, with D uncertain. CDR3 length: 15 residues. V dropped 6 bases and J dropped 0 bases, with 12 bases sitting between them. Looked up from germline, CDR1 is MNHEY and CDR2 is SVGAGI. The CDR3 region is CASRYSEISNQPQHF. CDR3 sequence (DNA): TGTGCCAGCAGGTACAGTGAGATTAGCAATCAGCCCCAGCATTTT.

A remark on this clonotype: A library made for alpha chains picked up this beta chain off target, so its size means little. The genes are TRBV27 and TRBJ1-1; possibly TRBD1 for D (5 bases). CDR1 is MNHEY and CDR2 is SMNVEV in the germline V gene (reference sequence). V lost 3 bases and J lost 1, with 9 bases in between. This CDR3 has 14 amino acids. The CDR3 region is CASSFAGRNTEAFF. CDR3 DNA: TGTGCCAGCAGTTTTGCAGGGAGGAACACTGAAGCTTTCTTT.

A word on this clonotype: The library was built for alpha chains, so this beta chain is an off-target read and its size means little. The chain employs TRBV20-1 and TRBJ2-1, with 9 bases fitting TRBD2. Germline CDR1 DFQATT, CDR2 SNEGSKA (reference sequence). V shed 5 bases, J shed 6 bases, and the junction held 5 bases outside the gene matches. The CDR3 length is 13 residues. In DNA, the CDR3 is TGCAGTGCTGGGGGACTAGCTAGCAATGAGCAGTTCTTC. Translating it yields CSAGGLASNEQFF.

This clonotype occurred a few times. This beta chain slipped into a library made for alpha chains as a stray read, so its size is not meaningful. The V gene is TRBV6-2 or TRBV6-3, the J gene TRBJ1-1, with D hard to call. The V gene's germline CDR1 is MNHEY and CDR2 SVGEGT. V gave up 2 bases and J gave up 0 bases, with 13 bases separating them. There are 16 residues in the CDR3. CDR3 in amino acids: CASSYRFTGMNTEAFF. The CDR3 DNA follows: TGTGCCAGCAGTTACCGATTCACGGGCATGAACACTGAAGCTTTCTTT.

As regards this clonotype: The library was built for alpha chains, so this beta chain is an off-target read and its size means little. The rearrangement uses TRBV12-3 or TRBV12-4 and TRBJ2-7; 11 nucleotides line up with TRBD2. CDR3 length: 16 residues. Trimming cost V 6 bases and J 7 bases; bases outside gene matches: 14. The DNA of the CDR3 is TGTGCCAGCAGCGAGGGACTAGCGGAATTGGGTGGGGAGCAGTACTTC. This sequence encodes CASSEGLAELGGEQYF.

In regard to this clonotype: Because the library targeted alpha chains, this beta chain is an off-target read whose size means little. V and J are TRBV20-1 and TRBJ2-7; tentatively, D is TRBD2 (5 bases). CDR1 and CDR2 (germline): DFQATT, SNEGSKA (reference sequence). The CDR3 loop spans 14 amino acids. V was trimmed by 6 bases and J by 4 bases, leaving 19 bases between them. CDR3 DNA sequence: TGCAGTGCGAGCAAAGTCTCGGGGAAATACGAGCAGTACTTC. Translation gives CSASKVSGKYEQYF.

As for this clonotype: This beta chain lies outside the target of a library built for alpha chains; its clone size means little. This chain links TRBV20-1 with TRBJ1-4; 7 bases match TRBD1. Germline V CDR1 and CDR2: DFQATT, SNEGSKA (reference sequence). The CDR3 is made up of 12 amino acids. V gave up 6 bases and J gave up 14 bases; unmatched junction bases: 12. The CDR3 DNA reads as TGCAGTGCGAAGGCGTCCGGGACAGTGCTGTTTTTT. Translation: CSAKASGTVLFF.

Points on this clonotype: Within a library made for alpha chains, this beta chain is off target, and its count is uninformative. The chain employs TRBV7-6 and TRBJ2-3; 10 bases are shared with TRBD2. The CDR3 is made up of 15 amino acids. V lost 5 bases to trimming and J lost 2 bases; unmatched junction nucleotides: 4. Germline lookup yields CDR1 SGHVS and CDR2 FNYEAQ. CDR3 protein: CASSRLAGTTDTQYF. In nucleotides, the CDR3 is TGTGCCAGCAGCAGACTAGCGGGCACCACAGATACGCAGTATTTT.

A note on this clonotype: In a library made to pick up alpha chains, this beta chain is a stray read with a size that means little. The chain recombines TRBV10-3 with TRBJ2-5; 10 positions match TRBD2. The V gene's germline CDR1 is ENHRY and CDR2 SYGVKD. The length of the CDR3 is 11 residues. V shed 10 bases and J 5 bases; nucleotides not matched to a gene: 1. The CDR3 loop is CASSGGETQYF. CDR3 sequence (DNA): TGTGCCAGTAGCGGGGGGGAGACCCAGTACTTC.

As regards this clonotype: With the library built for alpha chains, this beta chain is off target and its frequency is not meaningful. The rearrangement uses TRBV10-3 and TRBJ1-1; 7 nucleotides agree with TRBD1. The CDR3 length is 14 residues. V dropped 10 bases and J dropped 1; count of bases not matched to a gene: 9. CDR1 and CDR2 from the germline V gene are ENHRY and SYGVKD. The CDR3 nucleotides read TGTGCCACCAACGCAGACAGGGAGAACACTGAAGCTTTCTTT. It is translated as CATNADRENTEAFF.

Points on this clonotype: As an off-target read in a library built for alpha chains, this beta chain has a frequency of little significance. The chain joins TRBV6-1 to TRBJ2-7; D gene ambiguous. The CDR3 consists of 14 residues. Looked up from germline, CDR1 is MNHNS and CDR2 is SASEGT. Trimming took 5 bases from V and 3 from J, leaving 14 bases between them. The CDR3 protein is CASSRSYDLYEQYF. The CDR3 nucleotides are TGTGCCAGCAGTCGGAGCTATGATCTCTACGAGCAGTACTTC.

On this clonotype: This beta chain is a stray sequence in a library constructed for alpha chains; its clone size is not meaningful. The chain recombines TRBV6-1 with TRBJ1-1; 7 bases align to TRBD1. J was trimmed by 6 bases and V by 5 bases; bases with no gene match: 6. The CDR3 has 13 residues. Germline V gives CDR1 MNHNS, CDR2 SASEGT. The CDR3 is CASSRPGTAEAFF. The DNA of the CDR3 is TGTGCCAGCAGTCGGCCCGGGACAGCTGAAGCTTTCTTT.

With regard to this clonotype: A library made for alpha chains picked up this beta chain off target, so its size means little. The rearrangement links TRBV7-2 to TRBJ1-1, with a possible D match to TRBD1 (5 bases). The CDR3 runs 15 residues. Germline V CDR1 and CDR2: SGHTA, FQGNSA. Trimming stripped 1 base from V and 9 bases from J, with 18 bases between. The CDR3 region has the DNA TGTGCCAGCAGCTTAGGTGACAGTGGGGGAGGTAAAGCTTTCTTT. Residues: CASSLGDSGGGKAFF.